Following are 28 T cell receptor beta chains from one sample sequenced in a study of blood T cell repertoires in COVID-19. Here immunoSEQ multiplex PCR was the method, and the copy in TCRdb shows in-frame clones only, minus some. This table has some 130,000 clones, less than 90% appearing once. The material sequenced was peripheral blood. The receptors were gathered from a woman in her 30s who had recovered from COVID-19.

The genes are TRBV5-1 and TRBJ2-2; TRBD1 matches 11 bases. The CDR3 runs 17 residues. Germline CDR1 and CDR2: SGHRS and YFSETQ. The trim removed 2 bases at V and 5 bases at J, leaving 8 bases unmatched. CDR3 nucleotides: TGCGCCAGCAGCTTTCATGGACAGGGGGCGCGGACCGGGGAGCTGTTTTTT. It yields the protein CASSFHGQGARTGELFF.

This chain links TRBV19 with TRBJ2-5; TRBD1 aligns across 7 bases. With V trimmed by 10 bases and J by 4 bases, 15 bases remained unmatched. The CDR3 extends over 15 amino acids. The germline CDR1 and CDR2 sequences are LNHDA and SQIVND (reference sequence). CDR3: CATQTRGQKAETQYF. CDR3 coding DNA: TGTGCCACTCAAACTCGGGGACAGAAAGCAGAGACCCAGTACTTC.

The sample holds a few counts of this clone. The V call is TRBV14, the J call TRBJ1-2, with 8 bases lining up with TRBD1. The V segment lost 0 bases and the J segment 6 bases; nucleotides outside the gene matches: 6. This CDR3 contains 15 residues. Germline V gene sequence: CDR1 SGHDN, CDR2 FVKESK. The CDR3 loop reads CASSQDETGVHGYTF. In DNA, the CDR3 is TGTGCCAGCAGCCAAGATGAGACAGGGGTTCATGGCTACACCTTC.

CDR3 amino acids: CASSVRQGAITSSYEQYF. Here the CDR3 DNA reads TGTGCCAGCAGCGTAAGACAGGGGGCGATTACGAGCTCCTACGAGCAGTACTTC. The chain combines TRBV5-6 with TRBJ2-7; 10 nucleotides line up with TRBD1. The junction had 13 bases not matched to a gene; V was cut back by 4 bases and J by 0 bases. The CDR3 spans 18 residues. The germline V gene encodes CDR1 SGHDT and CDR2 YYEEEE.

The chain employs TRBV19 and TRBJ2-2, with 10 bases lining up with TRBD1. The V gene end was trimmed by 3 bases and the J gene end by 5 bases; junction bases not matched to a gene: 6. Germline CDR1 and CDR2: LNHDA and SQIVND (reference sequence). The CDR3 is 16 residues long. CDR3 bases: TGTGCCAGTAGTATCCGGACAGGGGGGGGAACCGGGGAGCTGTTTTTT. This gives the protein CASSIRTGGGTGELFF.

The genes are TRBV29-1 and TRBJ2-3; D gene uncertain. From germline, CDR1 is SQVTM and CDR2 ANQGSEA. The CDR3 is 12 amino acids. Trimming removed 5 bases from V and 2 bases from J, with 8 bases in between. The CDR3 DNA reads TGCAGCGTTTTGGCCTTCACAGATACGCAGTATTTT. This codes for CSVLAFTDTQYF.

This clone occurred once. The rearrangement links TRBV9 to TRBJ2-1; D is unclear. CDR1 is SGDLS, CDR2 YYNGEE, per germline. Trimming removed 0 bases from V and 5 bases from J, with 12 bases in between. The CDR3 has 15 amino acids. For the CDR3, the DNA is TGTGCCAGCAGCGTAGACTCACTCCTCAACAATGAGCAGTTCTTC. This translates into CASSVDSLLNNEQFF.

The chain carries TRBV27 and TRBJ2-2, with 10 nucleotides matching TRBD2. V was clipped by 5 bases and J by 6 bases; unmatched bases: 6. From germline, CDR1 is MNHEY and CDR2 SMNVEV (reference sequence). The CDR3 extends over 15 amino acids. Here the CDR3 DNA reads TGTGCCAGCAGTGCGGGACTAGCGTTTTCCGGGGAGCTGTTTTTT. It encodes CASSAGLAFSGELFF.

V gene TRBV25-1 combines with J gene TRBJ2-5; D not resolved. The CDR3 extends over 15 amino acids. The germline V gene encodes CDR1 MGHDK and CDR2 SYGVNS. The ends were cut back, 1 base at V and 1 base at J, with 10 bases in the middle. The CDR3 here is CASSEWAGTQETQYF. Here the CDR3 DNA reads TGTGCCAGCAGTGAATGGGCAGGAACCCAAGAGACCCAGTACTTC.

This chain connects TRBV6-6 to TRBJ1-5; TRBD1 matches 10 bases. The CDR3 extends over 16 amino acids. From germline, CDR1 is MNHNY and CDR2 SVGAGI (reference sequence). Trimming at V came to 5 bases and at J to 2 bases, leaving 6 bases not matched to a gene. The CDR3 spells CASSTDRGRGNQPQHF. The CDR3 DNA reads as TGTGCCAGCAGTACCGACAGGGGGCGCGGCAATCAGCCCCAGCATTTT.

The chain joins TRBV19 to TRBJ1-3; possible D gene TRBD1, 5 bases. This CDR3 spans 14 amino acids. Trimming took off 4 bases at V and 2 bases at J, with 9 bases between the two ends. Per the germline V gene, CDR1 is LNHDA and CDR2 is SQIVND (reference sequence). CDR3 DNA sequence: TGTGCCAGTAGTAGCGCAGGGACTGGAAACACCATATATTTT. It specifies CASSSAGTGNTIYF.

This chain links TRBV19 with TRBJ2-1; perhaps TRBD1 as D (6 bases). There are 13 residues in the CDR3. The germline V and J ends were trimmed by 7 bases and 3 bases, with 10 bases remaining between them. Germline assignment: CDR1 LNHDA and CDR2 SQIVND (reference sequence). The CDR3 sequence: CASTGQNYNEQFF. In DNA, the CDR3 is TGTGCCAGTACCGGACAGAACTACAATGAGCAGTTCTTC.

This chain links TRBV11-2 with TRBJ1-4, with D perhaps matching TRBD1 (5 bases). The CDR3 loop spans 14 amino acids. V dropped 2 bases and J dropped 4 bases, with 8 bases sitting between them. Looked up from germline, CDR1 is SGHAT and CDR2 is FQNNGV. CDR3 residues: CASSLQGFNEKLFF. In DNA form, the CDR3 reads TGTGCCAGCAGCTTACAGGGTTTTAATGAAAAACTGTTTTTT.

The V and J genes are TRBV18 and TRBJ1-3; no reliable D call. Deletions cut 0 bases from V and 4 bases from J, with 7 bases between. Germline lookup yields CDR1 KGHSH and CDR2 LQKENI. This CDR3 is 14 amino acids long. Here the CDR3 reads CASSPPGLGNTIYF. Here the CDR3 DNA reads TGTGCCAGCTCACCACCCGGTTTAGGAAACACCATATATTTT.

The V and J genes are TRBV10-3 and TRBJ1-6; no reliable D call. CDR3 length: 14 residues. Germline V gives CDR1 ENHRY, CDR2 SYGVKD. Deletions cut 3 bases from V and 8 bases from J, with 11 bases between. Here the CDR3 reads CAISDTDDDSPLHF. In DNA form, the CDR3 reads TGTGCCATCAGTGACACAGACGATGATTCACCCCTCCACTTT.

The CDR3: CASSFLLRGGSSYEQYF. CDR3 nucleotide sequence: TGTGCCAGCAGTTTTCTTTTGCGGGGGGGAAGTTCCTACGAGCAGTACTTC. The chain has TRBV27 and TRBJ2-7, with 9 bases identical to TRBD2. The length of the CDR3 is 17 residues. J gave up 1 base and V 3 bases, and 10 bases lay outside the gene matches. CDR1 is MNHEY, CDR2 SMNVEV, per germline (reference sequence).

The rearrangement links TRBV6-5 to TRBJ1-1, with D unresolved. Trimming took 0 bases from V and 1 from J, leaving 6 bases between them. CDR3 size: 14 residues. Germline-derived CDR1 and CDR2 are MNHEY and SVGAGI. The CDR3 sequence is CASSYSNRNTEAFF. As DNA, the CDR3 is TGTGCCAGCAGTTACTCAAATAGGAACACTGAAGCTTTCTTT.

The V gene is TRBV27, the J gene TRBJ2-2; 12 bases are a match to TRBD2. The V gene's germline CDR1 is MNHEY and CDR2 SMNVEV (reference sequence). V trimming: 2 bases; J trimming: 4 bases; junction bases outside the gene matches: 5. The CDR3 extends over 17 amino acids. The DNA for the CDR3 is TGTGCCAGCAGTTTAACTAGCGGGAGGTATCTCACCGGGGAGCTGTTTTTT. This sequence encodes CASSLTSGRYLTGELFF.

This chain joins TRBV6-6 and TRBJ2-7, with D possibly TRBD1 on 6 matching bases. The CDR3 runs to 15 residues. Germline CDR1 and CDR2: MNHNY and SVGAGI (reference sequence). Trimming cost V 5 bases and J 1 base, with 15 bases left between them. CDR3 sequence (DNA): TGTGCCAGCAGTATTCAGCGCGACAGGTCCTACGAGCAGTACTTC. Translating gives CASSIQRDRSYEQYF.

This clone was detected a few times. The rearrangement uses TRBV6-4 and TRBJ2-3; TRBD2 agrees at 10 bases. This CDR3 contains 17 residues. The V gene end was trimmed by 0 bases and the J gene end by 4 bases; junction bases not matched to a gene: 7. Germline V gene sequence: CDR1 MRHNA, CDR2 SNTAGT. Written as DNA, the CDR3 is TGTGCCAGCAGTGACTCGGCTAGCGGGAGCGGGGCAGATACGCAGTATTTT. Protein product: CASSDSASGSGADTQYF.

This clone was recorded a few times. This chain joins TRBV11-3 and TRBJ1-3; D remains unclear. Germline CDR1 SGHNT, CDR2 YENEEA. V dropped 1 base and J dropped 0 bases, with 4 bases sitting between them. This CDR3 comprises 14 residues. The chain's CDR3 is CASSLGASGNTIYF. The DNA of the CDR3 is TGTGCCAGCAGCTTAGGGGCCTCTGGAAACACCATATATTTT.

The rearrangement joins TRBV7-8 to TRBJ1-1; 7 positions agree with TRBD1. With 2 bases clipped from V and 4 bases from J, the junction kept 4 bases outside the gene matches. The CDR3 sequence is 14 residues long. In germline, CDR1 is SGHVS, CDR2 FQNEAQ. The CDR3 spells CASSLMQGGTEAFF. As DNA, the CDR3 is TGTGCCAGCAGCTTAATGCAGGGGGGCACTGAAGCTTTCTTT.

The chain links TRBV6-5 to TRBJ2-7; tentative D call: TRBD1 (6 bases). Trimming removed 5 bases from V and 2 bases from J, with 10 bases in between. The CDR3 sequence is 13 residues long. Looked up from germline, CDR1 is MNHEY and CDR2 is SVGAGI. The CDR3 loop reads CASSNREPYEQYF. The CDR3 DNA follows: TGTGCCAGCAGTAACAGGGAGCCCTACGAGCAGTACTTC.

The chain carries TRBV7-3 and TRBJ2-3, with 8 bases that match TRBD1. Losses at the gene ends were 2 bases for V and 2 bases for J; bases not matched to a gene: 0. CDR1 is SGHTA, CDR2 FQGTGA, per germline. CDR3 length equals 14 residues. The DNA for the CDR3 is TGTGCCAGCAGCTTACAGGGGGCCACAGATACGCAGTATTTT. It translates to CASSLQGATDTQYF. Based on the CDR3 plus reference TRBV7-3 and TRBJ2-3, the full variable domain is GAGVSQTPSNKVTEKGKYVELRCDPISGHTALYWYRQSLGQGPEFLIYFQGTGAADDSGLPNDRFFAVRPEGSVSTLKIQRTERGDSAVYLCASSLQGATDTQYFGPGTRLTVL.

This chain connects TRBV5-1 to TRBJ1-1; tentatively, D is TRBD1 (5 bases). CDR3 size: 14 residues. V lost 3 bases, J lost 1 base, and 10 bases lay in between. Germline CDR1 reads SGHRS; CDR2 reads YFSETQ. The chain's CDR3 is CASSSPQGNTEAFF. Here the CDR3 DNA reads TGCGCCAGCAGCTCGCCCCAGGGGAACACTGAAGCTTTCTTT.

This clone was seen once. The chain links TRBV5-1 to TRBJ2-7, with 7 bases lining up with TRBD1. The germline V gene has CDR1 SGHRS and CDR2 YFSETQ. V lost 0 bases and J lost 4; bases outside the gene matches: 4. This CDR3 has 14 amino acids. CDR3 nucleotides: TGCGCCAGCAGCTTGGGAGGGGGCACGTACGAGCAGTACTTC. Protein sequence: CASSLGGGTYEQYF.

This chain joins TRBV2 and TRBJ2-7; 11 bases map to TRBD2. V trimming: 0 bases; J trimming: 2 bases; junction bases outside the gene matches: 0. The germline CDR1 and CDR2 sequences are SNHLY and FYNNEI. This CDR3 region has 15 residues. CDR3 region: CASSEATSGAYEQYF. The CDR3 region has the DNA TGTGCCAGCAGTGAAGCGACTAGCGGGGCCTACGAGCAGTACTTC.

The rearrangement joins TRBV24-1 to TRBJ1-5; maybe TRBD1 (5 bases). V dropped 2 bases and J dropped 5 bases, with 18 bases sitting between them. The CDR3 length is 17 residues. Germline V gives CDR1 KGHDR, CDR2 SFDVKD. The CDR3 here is CATSDYPRAGADQPQHF. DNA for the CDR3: TGTGCCACCAGTGATTACCCCAGGGCAGGAGCCGATCAGCCCCAGCATTTT.